Listed below are T cell receptor beta chains from one sample, sequenced in a study of shared clonotypes between healthy human individuals. TCRdb keeps only in-frame clones here, not all; method: immunoSEQ multiplex PCR. The profile covers more than 1 million clones, with around 78% appearing a single time and 0.5% to 0.6% taken by the ten largest. Sequenced: memory CD4+ T cells from PBMCs. The receptors originated from a man aged 18 to 29 in good health. Some clones in this sample may be carry-over from other donors' samples. The CDR3 runs from the conserved cysteine through the conserved F or W. The order of the fields is CDR3 DNA, CDR3 protein, clone size, V gene, D gene, J gene. A D gene is named only where the DNA matches it firmly. Clone size is given for some rows only: seen once, a few or many times, or a class if the clone is expanded.

DNA: TGTGCCAGCAGTGGATTTCCTAGCGGGGCAGCCTACGAGCAGTACTTC; CDR3: CASSGFPSGAAYEQYF; size: .; V: TRBV6-1; D: TRBD2; J: TRBJ2-7
DNA: TGCGCCAGCAGCTTGCAGCAGATGGGACCGCTCTCTAATGAAAAACTGTTTTTT; CDR3: CASSLQQMGPLSNEKLFF; size: .; V: TRBV5-1; D: .; J: TRBJ1-4
DNA: TGTGCCAGCAGCCCGACCCTAGGGTGGCAGACCCAGTACTTC; CDR3: CASSPTLGWQTQYF; size: .; V: TRBV4-2; D: .; J: TRBJ2-5
DNA: TGCGCCAGCAGTGGGACTAGCGGGAGAAGGTACACCGGGGAGCTGTTTTTT; CDR3: CASSGTSGRRYTGELFF; size: .; V: TRBV10-2; D: TRBD2; J: TRBJ2-2
DNA: TGTGCCAGCAGTGAATTATCCTACAATGAGCAGTTCTTC; CDR3: CASSELSYNEQFF; size: once; V: TRBV25-1; D: .; J: TRBJ2-1
DNA: TGTGCCAGCAGCCCAGGGGATCAGCCCCAGCATTTT; CDR3: CASSPGDQPQHF; size: .; V: TRBV7-9; D: .; J: TRBJ1-5
DNA: TGTGCCAGCAGCTCGAGCGGGAGAGGACCTGGGGCCAACGTCCTGACTTTC; CDR3: CASSSSGRGPGANVLTF; size: few; V: TRBV5-4; D: TRBD2; J: TRBJ2-6
DNA: TGTGCCAGCAGTTCCGGACTAGCGGGAACCTACGAGCAGTACTTC; CDR3: CASSSGLAGTYEQYF; size: .; V: TRBV6-6; D: TRBD2; J: TRBJ2-7
DNA: TGTGCCAGCAGCCAAGAACGGGGCTGGGGCAGGGGGCGTTTCTCTGAAGCTTTCTTT; CDR3: CASSQERGWGRGRFSEAFF; size: .; V: TRBV14; D: TRBD1; J: TRBJ1-1
DNA: TGTGCCAGCAGCCCGAAGAGGGCGCTGAGCTCTGGAAACACCATATATTTT; CDR3: CASSPKRALSSGNTIYF; size: once; V: TRBV7-9; D: .; J: TRBJ1-3
DNA: TGTGCCAGCACACTCGACATCTCTCCCCAGCATTTT; CDR3: CASTLDISPQHF; size: .; V: TRBV6-1; D: .; J: TRBJ1-5
DNA: TGTGCCAGCAGCTTACCAGCCAACTATGGCTACACCTTC; CDR3: CASSLPANYGYTF; size: many; V: TRBV7-9; D: .; J: TRBJ1-2
DNA: TGTGCCAGCATTTGGAGGGCAAACTATGGCTACACCTTC; CDR3: CASIWRANYGYTF; size: .; V: TRBV2; D: .; J: TRBJ1-2
DNA: TGTGCCAGCTACCCCGGGACTAGCGGGAGCTACGAGCAGTACTTC; CDR3: CASYPGTSGSYEQYF; size: .; V: TRBV2; D: TRBD2; J: TRBJ2-7
DNA: TGTGCCAGTAGTATTATTGGGCCAGGGGGCTTCGCGGGGAAGCCCCAGCATTTT; CDR3: CASSIIGPGGFAGKPQHF; size: once; V: TRBV19; D: TRBD1; J: TRBJ1-5
DNA: TGTGCCAGCAAGTACAGTGGGGGGATGAACACTGAAGCTTTCTTT; CDR3: CASKYSGGMNTEAFF; size: .; V: TRBV2; D: .; J: TRBJ1-1
DNA: TGTGCCAGCAGAGAACCGGCTGCACGTCTCGTCGGGACTAACTACGAGCAGTACTTC; CDR3: CASREPAARLVGTNYEQYF; size: .; V: TRBV6-1; D: TRBD2; J: TRBJ2-7
DNA: TGTGCCAGCACGAGAGGGGACCGGCCGGGCTCCTACGAGCAGTACTTC; CDR3: CASTRGDRPGSYEQYF; size: .; V: TRBV28; D: .; J: TRBJ2-7
DNA: TGTGCCAGCAGTTACTCGGCGACTAGCACAGATACGCAGTATTTT; CDR3: CASSYSATSTDTQYF; size: .; V: TRBV6-5; D: .; J: TRBJ2-3
DNA: TGTGCCAGCAGCCTTAGGGAGGGGCCGGACACCGGGGAGCTGTTTTTT; CDR3: CASSLREGPDTGELFF; size: few; V: TRBV9; D: TRBD2; J: TRBJ2-2
DNA: TGTGCCAGCAGCTTGGCCGGGACGGCGGCTAACTATGGCTACACCTTC; CDR3: CASSLAGTAANYGYTF; size: .; V: TRBV11-2; D: .; J: TRBJ1-2
DNA: TGTGCCAGCAGCCAAGATGTGGGGGCCAACACCGGGGAGCTGTTTTTT; CDR3: CASSQDVGANTGELFF; size: .; V: TRBV4-2; D: .; J: TRBJ2-2
DNA: TGTGCCAGCAAACAAGCGGGCTCCTACAATGAGCAGTTCTTC; CDR3: CASKQAGSYNEQFF; size: .; V: TRBV25-1; D: .; J: TRBJ2-1
DNA: TGTGCCAGTTCGCCAAACTCCTACGAGCAGTACTTC; CDR3: CASSPNSYEQYF; size: .; V: TRBV27; D: .; J: TRBJ2-7
DNA: TGTGCCAGCAGGGATGATTTCTACAATGAGCAGTTCTTC; CDR3: CASRDDFYNEQFF; size: .; V: TRBV6-5; D: .; J: TRBJ2-1
DNA: TGCGCCAGCAGCTTGGCCGGAAGGCAGGTTGGTGTCAATGAGCAGTTCTTC; CDR3: CASSLAGRQVGVNEQFF; size: .; V: TRBV5-1; D: .; J: TRBJ2-1
DNA: TGCGCCAGCAGCTACGGACTAGCGGGAACCGAGCAGTTCTTC; CDR3: CASSYGLAGTEQFF; size: .; V: TRBV5-1; D: TRBD2; J: TRBJ2-1
DNA: TGTGCCAGCAGCGGTACTGCTAGCACAGATACGCAGTATTTT; CDR3: CASSGTASTDTQYF; size: once; V: TRBV27; D: .; J: TRBJ2-3
DNA: TGTGCCAGCAGTTTTGGGGCCCTCTATGGCTACACCTTC; CDR3: CASSFGALYGYTF; size: .; V: TRBV28; D: .; J: TRBJ1-2
DNA: TGTGCCAGCAGCCCGGAATCGGGCTGGGTCTATGGCTACACCTTC; CDR3: CASSPESGWVYGYTF; size: .; V: TRBV5-6; D: .; J: TRBJ1-2
DNA: TGTGCCAGCAGCTTAGGACAACTAGTCTCGAGCACAGATACGCAGTATTTT; CDR3: CASSLGQLVSSTDTQYF; size: .; V: TRBV11-1; D: .; J: TRBJ2-3
DNA: TGTGCCAGCAGCCGAGGGGGGGCTGGCAATCAGCCCCAGCATTTT; CDR3: CASSRGGAGNQPQHF; size: .; V: TRBV7-8; D: .; J: TRBJ1-5
DNA: TGCGCCAGCAGCTTAGCAGGCAACACCGGGGAGCTGTTTTTT; CDR3: CASSLAGNTGELFF; size: few; V: TRBV5-1; D: .; J: TRBJ2-2
DNA: TGTGCCAGCAGCGTAGGGGGGTCTGGCAATCAGCCCCAGCATTTT; CDR3: CASSVGGSGNQPQHF; size: .; V: TRBV7-2; D: .; J: TRBJ1-5
DNA: TGCGCCAGCAGCTTGGCTCCAGCGGGAGAAACGACTGAGCAGTTCTTC; CDR3: CASSLAPAGETTEQFF; size: .; V: TRBV5-1; D: TRBD2; J: TRBJ2-1
DNA: TGTGCCAGCAGCCCGGACAGCAATCAGCCCCAGCATTTT; CDR3: CASSPDSNQPQHF; size: few; V: TRBV9; D: .; J: TRBJ1-5
DNA: TGTGCCAGCAGGCCAGGGATCCAGCGGGCTAGCTCCTACAATGAGCAGTTCTTC; CDR3: CASRPGIQRASSYNEQFF; size: .; V: TRBV28; D: .; J: TRBJ2-1
DNA: TGTGCCAGCAGACTAGCGGGACACGGGAATGAGCAGTTCTTC; CDR3: CASRLAGHGNEQFF; size: .; V: TRBV28; D: TRBD2; J: TRBJ2-1
DNA: TGTGCCAGCAGTTTATTGTCCAGCGACTATGGCTACACCTTC; CDR3: CASSLLSSDYGYTF; size: many; V: TRBV28; D: .; J: TRBJ1-2
DNA: TGCGCCAGCAGCTATCAGGGACCAGATACGCAGTATTTT; CDR3: CASSYQGPDTQYF; size: few; V: TRBV5-1; D: .; J: TRBJ2-3
DNA: TGTGCCAGCAGCCAGGCGTCAGATACGCAGTATTTT; CDR3: CASSQASDTQYF; size: .; V: TRBV7-9; D: .; J: TRBJ2-3
DNA: TGTGCCACTTGGCGGGTCGGACGTCCGGGGGAGACCCAGTACTTC; CDR3: CATWRVGRPGETQYF; size: .; V: TRBV27; D: .; J: TRBJ2-5
DNA: TGTGCCATCGAGGGAGGGGGGAATTATTGCTACACCTTC; CDR3: CAIEGGGNYCYTF; size: .; V: TRBV6-1; D: .; J: TRBJ1-2
DNA: TGTGCCAGCAGTGGAGGACACGTAGTGAACACTGAAGCTTTCTTT; CDR3: CASSGGHVVNTEAFF; size: .; V: TRBV6-1; D: .; J: TRBJ1-1
DNA: TGTGCCAGCAGCCCGGGTTTGTGGCTAGCGGGGAGCACAGATACGCAGTATTTT; CDR3: CASSPGLWLAGSTDTQYF; size: few; V: TRBV5-6; D: TRBD2; J: TRBJ2-3
DNA: TGCGCCAGCAGCCAAGGGGACAGGGGAAATGAAGCTTTCTTT; CDR3: CASSQGDRGNEAFF; size: .; V: TRBV4-1; D: TRBD1; J: TRBJ1-1
DNA: TGTGCCAGCAGCCAACCAGGTGAGTCAGGGAGAGAACCAAACTATGGCTACACCTTC; CDR3: CASSQPGESGREPNYGYTF; size: few; V: TRBV14; D: .; J: TRBJ1-2
DNA: TGTGCCAGCAGTTGGGACAGGGAAGGCCGCCTCCACTTT; CDR3: CASSWDREGRLHF; size: .; V: TRBV27; D: TRBD1; J: TRBJ1-6
DNA: TGTGCCAGCAGTTTAGGAACCGTGAACACTGAAGCTTTCTTT; CDR3: CASSLGTVNTEAFF; size: .; V: TRBV28; D: .; J: TRBJ1-1
DNA: TGTGCCAGGGATCAACAGGGATCTAGCACAGATACGCAGTATTTT; CDR3: CARDQQGSSTDTQYF; size: .; V: TRBV2; D: .; J: TRBJ2-3
DNA: TGTGCCAGCAGCTTAGCGGGACTAGCGGGAGGTAAGCAGTTCTTC; CDR3: CASSLAGLAGGKQFF; size: .; V: TRBV7-8; D: TRBD2; J: TRBJ2-1
DNA: TGTGCCAGCAGTTACTCCACTAGCGGGGGTCGGGGAGAGCTGTTTTTT; CDR3: CASSYSTSGGRGELFF; size: once; V: TRBV6-6; D: TRBD2; J: TRBJ2-2
DNA: TGTGCCAGCAGCAAATCCACCGCAGTGGCTGGCTACGAGCAGTACTTC; CDR3: CASSKSTAVAGYEQYF; size: few; V: TRBV7-6; D: .; J: TRBJ2-7
DNA: TGCGCCAGCCGTTTAACCCGGGACACCCTCCCGGTGGATGAAAAACTGTTTTTT; CDR3: CASRLTRDTLPVDEKLFF; size: few; V: TRBV5-1; D: .; J: TRBJ1-4
DNA: TGTGCCAGCAGCCGGAAAGGGGCTAGCGGGAACAATGAGCAGTTCTTC; CDR3: CASSRKGASGNNEQFF; size: .; V: TRBV27; D: TRBD2; J: TRBJ2-1
DNA: TGTGCCATCAGTGAAGAGGGCAGTCGCTACGGTTTGTACTTC; CDR3: CAISEEGSRYGLYF; size: .; V: TRBV10-3; D: .; J: TRBJ2-7
DNA: TGTGCCAGCAGCTTATCGCTAGCAACAGATACGCAGTATTTT; CDR3: CASSLSLATDTQYF; size: .; V: TRBV11-2; D: .; J: TRBJ2-3
DNA: TGTGCCAGCATTCAACCAACAGGGCCGAACACTGAAGCTTTCTTT; CDR3: CASIQPTGPNTEAFF; size: many; V: TRBV6-6; D: .; J: TRBJ1-1
DNA: TGTGCCAGCAGTTTTTGGGGTGGCTCCGGGGGGACCCAGTACTTC; CDR3: CASSFWGGSGGTQYF; size: few; V: TRBV28; D: .; J: TRBJ2-5